This T cell receptor beta chain came from a study of blood T cell repertoires in COVID-19. Turning to the study itself: Sources were T cells, B-cell-depleted T cells, or PBMCs; the material itself was cDNA or gDNA.

V was pared by 0 bases and J by 3 bases, with 7 bases of the junction left unmatched. The germline gives CDR1 SGDLS, CDR2 YYNGEE. The CDR3 is made up of 16 amino acids. Authors' methods: Amplification of reference gene primers provided the estimated nucleated cell counts. Sequencing was performed with immunoSEQ multiplex PCR; in TCRdb, only in-frame clones are kept and a portion is missing. V and J calls and clone size are copied from that table; D and trimming were computed from the DNA. The table lists about 83,000 clones, roughly 88% of them singletons. The chain employs TRBV9 and TRBJ2-3; 7 positions match TRBD2. The source is a man aged 45-60 years with active COVID-19. Material for sequencing was peripheral blood. CDR3 sequence reads: CASSVVGGSRTDTQYF. DNA for the CDR3: TGTGCCAGCAGCGTAGTAGGCGGGAGTAGGACAGATACGCAGTATTTT.